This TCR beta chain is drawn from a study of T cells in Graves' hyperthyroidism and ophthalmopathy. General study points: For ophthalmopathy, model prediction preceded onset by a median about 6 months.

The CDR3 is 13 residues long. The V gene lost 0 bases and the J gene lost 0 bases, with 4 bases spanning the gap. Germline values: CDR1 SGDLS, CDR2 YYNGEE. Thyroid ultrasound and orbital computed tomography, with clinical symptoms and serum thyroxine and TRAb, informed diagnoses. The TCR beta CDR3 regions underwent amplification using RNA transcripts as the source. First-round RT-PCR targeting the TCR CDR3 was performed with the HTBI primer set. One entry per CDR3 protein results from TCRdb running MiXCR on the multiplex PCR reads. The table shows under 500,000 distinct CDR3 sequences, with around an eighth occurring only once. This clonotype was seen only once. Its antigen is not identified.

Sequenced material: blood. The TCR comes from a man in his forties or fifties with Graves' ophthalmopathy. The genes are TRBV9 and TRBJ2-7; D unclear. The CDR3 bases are TGTGCCAGCAGCGTAGGGGACTCCTACGAGCAGTACTTC. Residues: CASSVGDSYEQYF.